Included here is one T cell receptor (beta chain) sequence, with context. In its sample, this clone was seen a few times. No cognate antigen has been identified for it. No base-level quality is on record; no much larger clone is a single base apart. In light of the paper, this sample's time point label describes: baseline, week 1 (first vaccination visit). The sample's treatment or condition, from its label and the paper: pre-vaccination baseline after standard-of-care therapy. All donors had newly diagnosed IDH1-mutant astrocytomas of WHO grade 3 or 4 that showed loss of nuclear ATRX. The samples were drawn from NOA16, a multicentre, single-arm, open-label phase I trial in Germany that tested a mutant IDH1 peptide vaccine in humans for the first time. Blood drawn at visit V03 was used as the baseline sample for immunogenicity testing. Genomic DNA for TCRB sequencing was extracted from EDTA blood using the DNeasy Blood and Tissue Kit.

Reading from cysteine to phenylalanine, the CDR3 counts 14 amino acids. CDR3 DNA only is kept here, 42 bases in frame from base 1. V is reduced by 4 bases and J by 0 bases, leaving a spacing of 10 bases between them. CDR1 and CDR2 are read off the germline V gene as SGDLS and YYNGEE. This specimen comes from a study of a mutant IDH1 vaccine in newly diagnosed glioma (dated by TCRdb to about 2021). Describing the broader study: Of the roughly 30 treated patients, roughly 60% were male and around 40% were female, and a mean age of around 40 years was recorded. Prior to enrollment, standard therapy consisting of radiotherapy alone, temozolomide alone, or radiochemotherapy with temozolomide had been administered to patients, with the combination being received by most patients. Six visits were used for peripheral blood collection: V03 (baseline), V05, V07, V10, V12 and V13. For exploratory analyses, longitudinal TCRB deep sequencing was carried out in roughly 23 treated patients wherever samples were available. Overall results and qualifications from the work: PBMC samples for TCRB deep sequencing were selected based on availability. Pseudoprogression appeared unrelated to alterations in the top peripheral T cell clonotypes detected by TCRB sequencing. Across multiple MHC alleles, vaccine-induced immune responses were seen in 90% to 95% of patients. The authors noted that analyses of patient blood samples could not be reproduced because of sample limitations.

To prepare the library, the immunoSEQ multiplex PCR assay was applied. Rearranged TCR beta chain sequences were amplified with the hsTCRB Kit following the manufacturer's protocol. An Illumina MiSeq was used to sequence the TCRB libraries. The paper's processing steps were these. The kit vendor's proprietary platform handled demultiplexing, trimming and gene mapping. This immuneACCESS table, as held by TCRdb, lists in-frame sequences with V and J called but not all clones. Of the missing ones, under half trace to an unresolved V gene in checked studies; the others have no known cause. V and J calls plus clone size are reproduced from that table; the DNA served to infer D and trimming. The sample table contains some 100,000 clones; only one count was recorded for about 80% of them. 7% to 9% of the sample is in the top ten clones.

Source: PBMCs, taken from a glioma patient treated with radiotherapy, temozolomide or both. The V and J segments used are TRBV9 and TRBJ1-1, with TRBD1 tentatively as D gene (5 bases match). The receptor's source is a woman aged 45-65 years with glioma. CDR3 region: CASSRQPVNTEAFF. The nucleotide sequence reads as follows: TGTGCCAGCAGCAGACAGCCCGTGAACACTGAAGCTTTCTTT.